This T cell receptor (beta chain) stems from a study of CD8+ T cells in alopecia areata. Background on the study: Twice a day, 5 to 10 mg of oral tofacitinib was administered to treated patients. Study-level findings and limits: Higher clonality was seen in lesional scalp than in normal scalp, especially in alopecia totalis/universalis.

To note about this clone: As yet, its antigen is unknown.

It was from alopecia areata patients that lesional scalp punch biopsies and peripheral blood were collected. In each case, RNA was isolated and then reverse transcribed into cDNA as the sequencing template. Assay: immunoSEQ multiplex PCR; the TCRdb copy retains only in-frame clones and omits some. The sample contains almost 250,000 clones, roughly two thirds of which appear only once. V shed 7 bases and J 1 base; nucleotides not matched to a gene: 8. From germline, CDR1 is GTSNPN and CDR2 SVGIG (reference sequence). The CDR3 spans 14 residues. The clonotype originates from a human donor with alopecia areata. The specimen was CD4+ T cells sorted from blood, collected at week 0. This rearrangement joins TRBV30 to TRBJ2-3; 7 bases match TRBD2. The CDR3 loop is CASTRSGGTDTQYF. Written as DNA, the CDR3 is TGTGCCTCAACCAGGAGCGGGGGCACAGATACGCAGTATTTT.